This TCR beta chain was captured in a study of blood T cells in healthy people across ages. Points from the study as a whole: Nothing was known about donor CMV status, and this possibly confounded expanded clonotype changes.

About this clonotype: Its cognate antigen is unknown.

V shed 4 bases, J shed 6 bases, and the junction held 11 bases outside the gene matches. Germline CDR1 is LNHDA and CDR2 is SQIVND (reference sequence). The CDR3 is 16 residues long. Using a J-beta primer mix together with a sample-barcoded 5' primer, a second PCR was run for roughly 7 to 11 cycles. TCRdb passed the 5' RACE reads through MiXCR, listing each CDR3 protein once. The sample shows about 680,000 distinct CDR3 sequences, approximately 49% of them seen only once. This rearrangement joins TRBV19 to TRBJ1-5; 8 bases are a match to TRBD1. This clonotype was sampled from a woman in her sixties in good health. Material: blood. CDR3 residues: CASSNPRTGNRQPQHF. For the CDR3, the DNA is TGTGCCAGTAGTAACCCCCGGACAGGGAATCGTCAGCCCCAGCATTTT. The whole variable domain, filled in from reference TRBV19 and TRBJ1-5, reads DGGITQSPKYLFRKEGQNVTLSCEQNLNHDAMYWYRQDPGQGLRLIYYSQIVNDFQKGDIAEGYSVSREKKESFPLTVTSAQKNPTAFYLCASSNPRTGNRQPQHFGDGTRLSIL.